The 18 T cell receptor beta chains below were found in one sample sequenced in a study of cytomegalovirus exposure and HLA in healthy donors (dated by TCRdb to 2016 to 2017). Library creation used the immunoSEQ multiplex PCR assay. The multiplex PCR relied on a mix of 60 forward primers for TCR Vbeta segments and 13 reverse primers for TCR Jbeta segments. The immuneACCESS repertoire file appears here via TCRdb, limited to in-frame rearrangements. These files lack a portion of the clones; in checked studies, under half of the deficit traces to unresolved V genes, and the cause of the others is not known. In all, the sample holds about 190,000 clones, and 10% to 15% of those were seen once. 7.8% of the sample is in the top ten clones. The material sequenced was PBMCs. These receptor sequences come from a man aged 50-59 years in good health and CMV-seropositive.

The table lists this clone with a few counts. The chain has TRBV7-9 and TRBJ2-2; TRBD1 agrees at 8 bases. Germline V gene lookup returns CDR1 SEHNR and CDR2 FQNEAQ (reference sequence). There are 16 residues in the CDR3. V dropped 2 bases and J dropped 3; count of bases not matched to a gene: 5. The CDR3 region has the DNA TGTGCCAGCAGCTTAAGGACAGGGACGGACACCGGGGAGCTGTTTTTT. The encoded protein is CASSLRTGTDTGELFF.

There are a few counts of this clone. The rearrangement joins TRBV25-1 to TRBJ2-4, with 10 bases aligning to TRBD1. From germline, CDR1 is MGHDK and CDR2 SYGVNS. The V gene end was trimmed by 5 bases and the J gene end by 3 bases; junction bases not matched to a gene: 7. The CDR3 sequence is 16 residues long. The CDR3 region is CASSMTGGAGKNIQYF. CDR3 in DNA: TGTGCCAGCAGTATGACAGGGGGCGCGGGCAAAAACATTCAGTACTTC.

V is TRBV28 and J is TRBJ2-3; 11 bases map to TRBD1. This CDR3 has 15 amino acids. CDR1 and CDR2 (germline): MDHEN, SYDVKM. The V and J ends lost 3 bases and 2 bases, in that order; junction bases with no gene match: 1. Here the CDR3 DNA reads TGTGCCAGCAGTTTCGGACAGGGGGCCACAGATACGCAGTATTTT. Its protein product is CASSFGQGATDTQYF.

This clone showed up just a few times. The CDR3 nucleotides are TGTGCCAGCAGGGACAGGGCGGTTGGTACTGAAGCTTTCTTT. The encoded protein is CASRDRAVGTEAFF. V and J are TRBV2 and TRBJ1-1; TRBD1 agrees at 8 bases. Germline V CDR1 and CDR2: SNHLY, FYNNEI. Unmatched junction bases numbered 8, after V lost 6 bases and J lost 5 bases. The CDR3 consists of 14 residues. The full variable domain, with the rest looked up from reference TRBV2 and TRBJ1-1, is EPEVTQTPSHQVTQMGQEVILRCVPISNHLYFYWYRQILGQKVEFLVSFYNNEISEKSEIFDDQFSVERPDGSNFTLKIRSTKLEDSAMYFCASRDRAVGTEAFFGQGTRLTVV.

This clone came up a few times. This sequence joins TRBV11-3 and TRBJ2-1; 13 nucleotides line up with TRBD2. V lost 4 bases to trimming and J lost 8 bases; unmatched junction nucleotides: 8. This CDR3 region has 16 residues. Germline V gives CDR1 SGHNT, CDR2 YENEEA. CDR3 DNA sequence: TGTGCCAGCAGCTATAGACTAGCGGGGGGTACCGATGAGCAGTTCTTC. Translated: CASSYRLAGGTDEQFF.

This clone was seen a few times. V is TRBV7-2 and J is TRBJ1-5; D might be TRBD1 (5 bases). Germline V gives CDR1 SGHTA, CDR2 FQGNSA. The CDR3 consists of 12 residues. With 2 bases removed from V and 6 bases from J, the gap between germline ends came to 5 bases. CDR3: CASSLRGQPQHF. CDR3 DNA sequence: TGTGCCAGCAGCTTAAGGGGTCAGCCCCAGCATTTT.

The chain has TRBV7-9 and TRBJ1-2; weak D call: TRBD1 (6 bases). The CDR3 runs 15 residues. The V and J ends lost 5 bases and 4 bases respectively, with 17 bases between them. Per germline, CDR1 SEHNR and CDR2 FQNEAQ (reference sequence). CDR3 protein: CASSTVLQGSYGYTF. The CDR3 DNA follows: TGTGCCAGCAGCACAGTTCTACAGGGCAGCTATGGCTACACCTTC.

V usage is TRBV4-3 and J usage is TRBJ1-1, with D possibly TRBD1 on 5 matching bases. This CDR3 comprises 15 residues. The germline V gene has CDR1 LGHNA and CDR2 YSLEER. V was pared by 0 bases and J by 5 bases, with 13 bases between. The CDR3 region is CASSQEGRKGTEAFF. In nucleotides, the CDR3 is TGCGCCAGCAGCCAAGAGGGGCGAAAGGGGACTGAAGCTTTCTTT.

This clone came up a few times. This sequence joins TRBV5-1 and TRBJ2-3; TRBD2 is a possible D gene (6 bases). Germline values: CDR1 SGHRS, CDR2 YFSETQ. The CDR3 runs to 13 residues. Deletions cut 4 bases from V and 5 bases from J, with 11 bases between. The CDR3 DNA is TGCGCCAGCAGCAAACCCGGGGGAGATACGCAGTATTTT. Translating it yields CASSKPGGDTQYF.

The chain employs TRBV2 and TRBJ2-3; 12 nucleotides agree with TRBD2. J was trimmed by 1 base and V by 7 bases; bases with no gene match: 12. CDR1 and CDR2 from the germline V gene are SNHLY and FYNNEI. The CDR3 length is 18 residues. Here the CDR3 reads CASTTRLRLAGGTDTQYF. In DNA form, the CDR3 reads TGTGCCAGCACCACCCGACTAAGACTAGCGGGGGGCACAGATACGCAGTATTTT.

This clone appeared a few times. V gene TRBV6-6 combines with J gene TRBJ2-3; TRBD1 matches at 9 bases. This CDR3 has 16 amino acids. The trim removed 6 bases at V and 1 base at J, leaving 8 bases unmatched. The germline V gene has CDR1 MNHNY and CDR2 SVGAGI (reference sequence). For the CDR3, the DNA is TGTGCCAGCAGGGGGAGGGACAGGGCGGGCACAGATACGCAGTATTTT. It codes for CASRGRDRAGTDTQYF.

The CDR3: CASSPGEEKLFF. The CDR3 DNA reads as TGTGCCAGCTCACCTGGAGAGGAAAAACTGTTTTTT. The chain carries TRBV18 and TRBJ1-4; D unresolved. Germline V gives CDR1 KGHSH, CDR2 LQKENI. The CDR3 has 12 residues. V lost 3 bases, J lost 8 bases, and 7 bases lay in between.

This clone has a handful of counts. The rearrangement links TRBV18 to TRBJ1-1; possibly TRBD1 for D (5 bases). Trimming took off 2 bases at V and 1 base at J, with 8 bases between the two ends. Germline CDR1 KGHSH, CDR2 LQKENI. This CDR3 spans 14 amino acids. The CDR3 spells CASSPGARNTEAFF. The CDR3 bases are TGTGCCAGCTCACCAGGGGCTAGGAACACTGAAGCTTTCTTT. Drawing the rest from reference TRBV18 and TRBJ1-1, the complete variable domain is NAGVMQNPRHLVRRRGQEARLRCSPMKGHSHVYWYRQLPEEGLKFMVYLQKENIIDESGMPKERFSAEFPKEGPSILRIQQVVRGDSAAYFCASSPGARNTEAFFGQGTRLTVV.

This chain uses TRBV11-3 with TRBJ1-1; D call uncertain. The CDR3 has 14 amino acids. Germline V CDR1 and CDR2: SGHNT, YENEEA. With 0 bases removed from V and 1 base from J, the gap between germline ends came to 6 bases. CDR3 protein: CASSLDPQNTEAFF. In DNA form, the CDR3 reads TGTGCCAGCAGCTTAGATCCCCAGAACACTGAAGCTTTCTTT.

The CDR3 is CASSVGALNTDTQYF. CDR3 in DNA: TGTGCCAGCAGCGTAGGGGCGCTTAACACAGATACGCAGTATTTT. The chain has TRBV9 and TRBJ2-3, with D unclear. The CDR3 spans 15 residues. The germline V gene encodes CDR1 SGDLS and CDR2 YYNGEE. The V gene lost 0 bases and the J gene lost 2 bases, with 10 bases spanning the gap.

The CDR3, as DNA: TGTGCCAGCAGCTTATCTGGAGGGCAGCCCAACGAGCAGTACGTC. The encoded protein is CASSLSGGQPNEQYV. The chain joins TRBV7-9 to TRBJ2-7, with D perhaps matching TRBD2 (6 bases). There are 15 residues in the CDR3. CDR1 and CDR2 (germline): SEHNR, FQNEAQ (reference sequence). V was cut by 2 bases and J by 5 bases, with 16 bases left in between.

This rearrangement joins TRBV18 to TRBJ1-2; D remains ambiguous. Germline lookup yields CDR1 KGHSH and CDR2 LQKENI. The CDR3 has 14 residues. The V gene lost 3 bases and the J gene lost 2 bases, with 10 bases spanning the gap. The chain's CDR3 is CASSPRDPNYGYTF. As DNA, the CDR3 is TGTGCCAGCTCACCCCGGGATCCGAACTATGGCTACACCTTC. Full variable domain (remainder filled in from reference TRBV18 and TRBJ1-2): NAGVMQNPRHLVRRRGQEARLRCSPMKGHSHVYWYRQLPEEGLKFMVYLQKENIIDESGMPKERFSAEFPKEGPSILRIQQVVRGDSAAYFCASSPRDPNYGYTFGSGTRLTVV.

This chain connects TRBV7-3 to TRBJ2-2, with D uncertain. The CDR3 is made up of 13 amino acids. The V gene's germline CDR1 is SGHTA and CDR2 FQGTGA. V gave up 2 bases and J gave up 7 bases, with 8 bases separating them. CDR3 coding DNA: TGTGCCAGCAGCTTAGCAGTTGGCGGGGAGCTGTTTTTT. This codes for CASSLAVGGELFF. The full variable domain, completed using reference TRBV7-3 and TRBJ2-2, is GAGVSQTPSNKVTEKGKYVELRCDPISGHTALYWYRQSLGQGPEFLIYFQGTGAADDSGLPNDRFFAVRPEGSVSTLKIQRTERGDSAVYLCASSLAVGGELFFGEGSRLTVL.